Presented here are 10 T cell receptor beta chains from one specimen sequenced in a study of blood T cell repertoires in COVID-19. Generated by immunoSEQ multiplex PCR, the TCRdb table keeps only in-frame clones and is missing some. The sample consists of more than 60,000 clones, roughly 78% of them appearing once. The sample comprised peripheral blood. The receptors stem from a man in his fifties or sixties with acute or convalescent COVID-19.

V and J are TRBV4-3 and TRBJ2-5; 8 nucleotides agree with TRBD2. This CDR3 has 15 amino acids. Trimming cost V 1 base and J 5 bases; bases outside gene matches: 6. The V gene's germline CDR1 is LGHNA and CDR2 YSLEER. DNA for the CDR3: TGCGCCAGCAGCCAAGGTCAAGCGGGGGTGGAGACCCAGTACTTC. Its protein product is CASSQGQAGVETQYF.

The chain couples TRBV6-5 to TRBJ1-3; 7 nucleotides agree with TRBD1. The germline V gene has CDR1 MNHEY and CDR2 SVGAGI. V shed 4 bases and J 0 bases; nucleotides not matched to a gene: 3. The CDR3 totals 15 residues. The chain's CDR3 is CASSFDRASGNTIYF. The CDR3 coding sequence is TGTGCCAGCAGTTTCGACAGGGCCTCTGGAAACACCATATATTTT.

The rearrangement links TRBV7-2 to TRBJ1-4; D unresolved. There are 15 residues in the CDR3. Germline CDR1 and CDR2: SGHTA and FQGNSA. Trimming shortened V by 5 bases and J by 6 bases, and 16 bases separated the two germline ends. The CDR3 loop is CASSGEAGGYEKLFF. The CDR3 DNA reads TGTGCCAGCAGCGGAGAGGCGGGAGGGTATGAAAAACTGTTTTTT.

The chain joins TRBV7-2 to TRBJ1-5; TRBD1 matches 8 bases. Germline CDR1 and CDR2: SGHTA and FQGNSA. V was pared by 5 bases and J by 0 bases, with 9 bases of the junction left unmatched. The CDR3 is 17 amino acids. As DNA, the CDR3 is TGTGCCAGCAGCCCACGCTGGGACAGGAATAGCAATCAGCCCCAGCATTTT. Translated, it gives CASSPRWDRNSNQPQHF.

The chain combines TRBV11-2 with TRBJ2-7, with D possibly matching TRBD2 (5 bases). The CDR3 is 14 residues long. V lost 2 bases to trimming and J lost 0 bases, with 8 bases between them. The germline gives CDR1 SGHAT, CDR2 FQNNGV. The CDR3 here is CASSLRGLSYEQYF. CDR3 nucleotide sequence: TGTGCCAGCAGCTTACGGGGTCTCTCCTACGAGCAGTACTTC.

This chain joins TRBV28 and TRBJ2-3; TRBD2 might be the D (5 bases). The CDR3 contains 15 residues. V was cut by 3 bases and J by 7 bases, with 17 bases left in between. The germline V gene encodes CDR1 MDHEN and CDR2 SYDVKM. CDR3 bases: TGTGCCAGCAGTTTGTTACTAGGAAAAACATATACGCAGTATTTT. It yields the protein CASSLLLGKTYTQYF.

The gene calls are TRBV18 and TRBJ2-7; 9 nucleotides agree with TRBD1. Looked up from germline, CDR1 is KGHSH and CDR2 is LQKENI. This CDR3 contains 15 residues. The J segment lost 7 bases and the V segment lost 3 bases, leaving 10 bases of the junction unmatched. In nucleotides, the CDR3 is TGTGCCAGCTCACCGGGACAGGGAAGCCTCGGGGAGCAGTACTTC. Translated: CASSPGQGSLGEQYF. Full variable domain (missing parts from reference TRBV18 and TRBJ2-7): NAGVMQNPRHLVRRRGQEARLRCSPMKGHSHVYWYRQLPEEGLKFMVYLQKENIIDESGMPKERFSAEFPKEGPSILRIQQVVRGDSAAYFCASSPGQGSLGEQYFGPGTRLTVT.

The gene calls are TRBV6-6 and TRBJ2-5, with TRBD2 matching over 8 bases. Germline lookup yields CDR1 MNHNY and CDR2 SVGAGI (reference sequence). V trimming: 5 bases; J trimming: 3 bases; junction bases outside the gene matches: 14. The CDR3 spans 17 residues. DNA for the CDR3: TGTGCCAGCAGTCCCACCCTATACGGGGGGGCCGAAGAGACCCAGTACTTC. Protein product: CASSPTLYGGAEETQYF.

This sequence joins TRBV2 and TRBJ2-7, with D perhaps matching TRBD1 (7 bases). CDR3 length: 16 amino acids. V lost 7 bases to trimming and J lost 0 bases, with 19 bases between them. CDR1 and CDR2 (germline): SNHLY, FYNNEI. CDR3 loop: CASTLFRGVSSYEQYF. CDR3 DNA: TGTGCCAGCACCCTTTTCAGGGGGGTTAGCTCCTACGAGCAGTACTTC.

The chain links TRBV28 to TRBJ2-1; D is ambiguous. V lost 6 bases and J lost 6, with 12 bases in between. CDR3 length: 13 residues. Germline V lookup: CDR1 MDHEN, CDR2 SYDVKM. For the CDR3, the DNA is TGTGCCAGCAGGACCCCTGGCGGCAATGAGCAGTTCTTC. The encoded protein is CASRTPGGNEQFF.